Listed below are T cell receptor beta chains from one sample, sequenced in a study of cytomegalovirus exposure and HLA in healthy donors. The method was immunoSEQ multiplex PCR; TCRdb's version includes in-frame clones alone and lacks a portion of them. The sample includes some 98,000 clones, 70% to 90% of them seen just once. Sequenced sample: PBMCs. The source is a woman in her 30s in good health and CMV-seronegative. Both conserved end residues are part of each CDR3. Fields, in order: CDR3 DNA, CDR3 protein, clone size, D gene, V gene, J gene. The D gene is left open where the match is weak. The size of a clone is reported for some rows only, either as once, few or many, or as a class for expanded clones.

TGTGCCAGCAGCCAAGATCTTAGGCCGGGACAGAAGAATTTTCAGGGGACTAACTATGGCTACACCTTC	CASSQDLRPGQKNFQGTNYGYTF	.	TRBD1	TRBV4-2	TRBJ1-2
TGCGCCAGCAGCTTGCTGGGCCCCGGGGAGCTGTTTTTT	CASSLLGPGELFF	.	.	TRBV5-1	TRBJ2-2
TGTGCCAGCAGTTTAGGGGGACAGGGGCTAGCGGGGACCCAGTACTTC	CASSLGGQGLAGTQYF	once	TRBD1	TRBV28	TRBJ2-5
TGTGCCAGTAGTATAGGACAGACACCTCGGGAGACCCAGTACTTC	CASSIGQTPRETQYF	.	.	TRBV19	TRBJ2-5
TGTGCCAGCAGGGATCAGGGTGGGCTAGGACAGCCCCAGCATTTT	CASRDQGGLGQPQHF	.	.	TRBV6-1	TRBJ1-5
TGTGCCAGCAGTTACACTTCAGGGGCCCCCTACGAGCAGTACTTC	CASSYTSGAPYEQYF	once	.	TRBV6-6	TRBJ2-7
TGTGCCAGCAGTTACGCTAGACGGGAGACCCAGTACTTC	CASSYARRETQYF	.	.	TRBV6-5	TRBJ2-5
TGCGCCAGCAGCCAAGGGGGACCGGGACAGACCTTTAGCAATCAGCCCCAGCATTTT	CASSQGGPGQTFSNQPQHF	few	TRBD1	TRBV4-1	TRBJ1-5
TGCGCCAGCAGCTTGGGTGGCAGTGGCTCCTACGAGCAGTACTTC	CASSLGGSGSYEQYF	few	.	TRBV5-1	TRBJ2-7
TGTGCCAGCAGTTTAACCCGCTACCGTTCCTACAATGAGCAGTTCTTC	CASSLTRYRSYNEQFF	.	.	TRBV28	TRBJ2-1
TGTGCCAGCAGCGGGACACGTAATCAGCCCCAGCATTTT	CASSGTRNQPQHF	.	.	TRBV6-1	TRBJ1-5